This record concerns one TCR beta chain sequence. As yet, its antigen is unknown. Vbeta (60) and Jbeta (13) primers were used in the PCR. Sequencing was performed with immunoSEQ multiplex PCR; in TCRdb, only in-frame clones are kept and a portion is missing. The data hold approximately 160,000 clones, with approximately 86% observed a single time. This sample was taken from a study of cytomegalovirus exposure and HLA in healthy donors. The study, taken as a whole, reports: The study designated about 160 TCR beta chains cytomegalovirus-associated. Sequence variants that were highly shared formed a cluster that was likely a sequencing artifact. The productive fraction for most TCR beta V segments was about 87% or about 30% in an earlier analysis.

This CDR3 is 15 amino acids long. Germline CDR1 is SEHNR and CDR2 is FQNEAQ (reference sequence). V lost 6 bases and J lost 0; bases outside the gene matches: 5. V is TRBV7-9 and J is TRBJ2-1; TRBD2 matches at 7 bases. This receptor was identified in a male donor in good health and CMV-seronegative. Sequenced: PBMCs. The CDR3 reads CASSPGLGSYNEQFF. The CDR3 region has the DNA TGTGCCAGCAGTCCCGGACTAGGCTCCTACAATGAGCAGTTCTTC.